These 20 T cell receptor beta chains were sequenced from one sample in a study of Graves' ophthalmopathy and Graves' hyperthyroidism. CDR3 regions of TCR beta were amplified from RNA transcripts. HTBI primers primed a first-round RT-PCR, and a second-round multiplex PCR followed. TCRdb independently ran MiXCR on the multiplex PCR reads; one entry per CDR3 protein. This table has around 1.1 million distinct CDR3 sequences, about 38% appearing once. The sequenced sample was peripheral blood or thyroid tissue (not recorded which). These receptors were taken from an adult man with Graves' hyperthyroidism.

Points on this clonotype: A much larger clone sits a single nucleotide away, making a read error possible. This chain connects TRBV7-6 to TRBJ1-4; D gene ambiguous. Germline CDR1 SGHVS, CDR2 FNYEAQ. The CDR3 loop spans 14 amino acids. Trimming removed 8 bases from V and 5 bases from J, with 15 bases in between. CDR3 in amino acids: CASALTGRNEKLFF. CDR3 bases: TGTGCCAGCGCGTTGACCGGGCGGAATGAAAAACTGTTTTTT.

Comments on this clonotype: This may stem from a read error, because a much larger clone lies one nucleotide away. This chain connects TRBV24-1 to TRBJ2-2; TRBD2 aligns across 12 bases. From germline, CDR1 is KGHDR and CDR2 SFDVKD. There are 18 residues in the CDR3. With V trimmed by 3 bases and J by 7 bases, 11 bases remained unmatched. The CDR3 reads CATSDTTRLAGESGELFF. The CDR3 coding sequence is TGTGCCACCAGTGATACGACCAGACTAGCGGGGGAGAGCGGGGAGCTGTTTTTT.

This clonotype occurred many times. The rearrangement uses TRBV7-2 and TRBJ2-7, with D hard to call. This CDR3 is built from 16 residues. Germline V gene sequence: CDR1 SGHTA, CDR2 FQGNSA. The V end lost 0 bases, the J end lost 0 bases, and 12 bases lay between the germline ends. This CDR3 is CASSLAHATRSYEQYF. CDR3 nucleotide sequence: TGTGCCAGCAGCTTAGCGCACGCTACCCGCTCCTACGAGCAGTACTTC.

This clonotype was detected ten times or more. The chain carries TRBV20-1 and TRBJ1-2; no firm D call. This CDR3 spans 12 amino acids. Germline V gives CDR1 DFQATT, CDR2 SNEGSKA (reference sequence). Deletions cut 1 base from V and 4 bases from J, with 7 bases between. In DNA, the CDR3 is TGCAGTGCTAGAGTACAGCCCTATGGCTACACCTTC. Translated: CSARVQPYGYTF.

This clonotype was recorded at least ten times. The chain carries TRBV12-3 or TRBV12-4 and TRBJ1-2; D not resolved. This CDR3 comprises 13 residues. V dropped 2 bases and J dropped 7 bases, with 11 bases sitting between them. Written as DNA, the CDR3 is TGTGCCAGCAGTTTATCAGGCAGACGTGGCTACACCTTC. It codes for CASSLSGRRGYTF.

The chain carries TRBV7-8 and TRBJ2-5, with 9 bases matching TRBD1. The J call could be wrong; TRBJ2-7 is a better fit for the DNA end. Germline V lookup: CDR1 SGHVS, CDR2 FQNEAQ. CDR3 size: 16 residues. This chain's CDR3 is CASSLGYRTGDYEQYF. For the CDR3, the DNA is TGTGCCAGCAGCTTAGGCTATAGGACAGGGGATTACGAGCAGTACTTC.

This clonotype was found many times. The gene calls are TRBV10-1 and TRBJ2-2; 8 positions agree with TRBD1. There are 14 residues in the CDR3. Trimming at V came to 6 bases and at J to 4 bases, leaving 4 bases not matched to a gene. Per the germline V gene, CDR1 is WNHNN and CDR2 is SYGVQD (reference sequence). For the CDR3, the DNA is TGCGCCAGCAGAGGACAGGGAAGCACCGGGGAGCTGTTTTTT. Translation gives CASRGQGSTGELFF.

The J gene is TRBJ1-2, the V gene TRBV7-9, with TRBD1 as a possible D gene (6 bases). Trimming left V 7 bases short and J 12 bases short, with 15 bases between. This CDR3 region has 11 residues. Germline CDR1 reads SEHNR; CDR2 reads FQNEAQ (reference sequence). The CDR3 coding sequence is TGTGCCAGCACCCAGGGGAGGGGGAACACCTTC. Protein: CASTQGRGNTF.

This rearrangement joins TRBV6-6 to TRBJ2-6; D call uncertain. CDR1 is MNHNY and CDR2 is SVGAGI in the germline V gene (reference sequence). V lost 1 base, J lost 0 bases, and 13 bases lay in between. CDR3 length: 18 residues. CDR3 region: CASSYWSTDYSGANVLTF. For the CDR3, the DNA is TGTGCCAGCAGTTACTGGTCGACGGATTACTCTGGGGCCAACGTCCTGACTTTC.

The CDR3 loop reads CSASSPLHF. DNA of the CDR3: TGCAGTGCTAGCTCACCCCTCCACTTT. The chain combines TRBV20-1 with TRBJ1-6; D uncertain. CDR3 length: 9 residues. CDR1 is DFQATT, CDR2 SNEGSKA, per germline (reference sequence). Trimming took off 3 bases at V and 10 bases at J, with 1 base between the two ends.

The sample holds one count of this clonotype. This rearrangement joins TRBV5-1 to TRBJ2-3; 8 bases align to TRBD2. The CDR3 extends over 16 amino acids. V lost 0 bases and J lost 4; bases outside the gene matches: 7. The germline V gene has CDR1 SGHRS and CDR2 YFSETQ. CDR3 nucleotide sequence: TGCGCCAGCAGCTTGGACGGGGGGGGTGTAGCAGATACGCAGTATTTT. It is translated as CASSLDGGGVADTQYF.

This clonotype was picked up a small number of times. This chain joins TRBV12-3 or TRBV12-4 and TRBJ1-1; TRBD1 matches at 8 bases. The length of the CDR3 is 12 residues. The trim removed 7 bases at V and 11 bases at J, leaving 9 bases unmatched. The CDR3 region is CASTRGQGKAFF. In DNA, the CDR3 is TGTGCCAGCACCCGCGGACAGGGTAAGGCTTTCTTT.

This clonotype has at least ten counts. The J gene is TRBJ1-1, the V gene TRBV20-1; D is perhaps TRBD1 (6 bases). The germline CDR1 and CDR2 sequences are DFQATT and SNEGSKA (reference sequence). The CDR3 runs 12 residues. V lost 7 bases and J lost 2, with 11 bases in between. The CDR3 sequence: CSGGGRNTEAFF. The CDR3 region has the DNA TGCAGTGGGGGGGGGCGCAACACTGAAGCTTTCTTT.

The chain carries TRBV12-3 or TRBV12-4 and TRBJ1-1, with D uncertain. The CDR3 has 16 residues. With 2 bases removed from V and 1 base from J, the gap between germline ends came to 14 bases. CDR3 nucleotides: TGTGCCAGCAGTTTACATACCTCGGGCAAGAACACTGAAGCTTTCTTT. As protein: CASSLHTSGKNTEAFF.

Remarks on this clonotype: The germline gene is not matched at one end of the junction; a read error may be the cause. This chain links TRBV19 with TRBJ1-6; TRBD1 aligns across 9 bases. CDR1 is LNHDA and CDR2 is SQIVND in the germline V gene (reference sequence). The CDR3 has 14 residues. CDR3 nucleotides: TGTGCCAGTAGCCCGACAGGGGGTAATCCACCCCTCCACTTT. The encoded protein is CASSPTGGNPPLHF.

This clonotype was counted a few times. The V call is TRBV6-1, the J call TRBJ1-6; D perhaps matches TRBD1 (6 bases). Between the trimmed V and J ends, which lost 1 base and 7 bases, there was a span of 14 bases. There are 16 residues in the CDR3. Germline CDR1 and CDR2: MNHNS and SASEGT. Here the CDR3 reads CASSEGVQGGNSPLHF. Written as DNA, the CDR3 is TGTGCCAGCAGTGAAGGGGTACAGGGTGGAAATTCACCCCTCCACTTT.

This clonotype was counted many times. The chain has TRBV7-6 and TRBJ1-1; TRBD1 might be the D (6 bases). Germline assignment: CDR1 SGHVS and CDR2 FNYEAQ. V was pared by 5 bases and J by 6 bases, with 19 bases between. CDR3 length: 15 residues. DNA of the CDR3: TGTGCCAGCAGCCCCAGTGGGAGGGGGGGAGCTGAAGCTTTCTTT. Residues: CASSPSGRGGAEAFF.

Turning to this clonotype: Possible read error: a much larger clone is one base away. This chain uses TRBV7-6 with TRBJ2-7, with a possible D match to TRBD1 (5 bases). Germline V CDR1 and CDR2: SGHVS, FNYEAQ. The CDR3 totals 14 residues. The CDR3 sequence is CTSSLKTGHYEQYF. CDR3 nucleotides: TGTACCAGCAGCTTAAAAACAGGCCACTACGAGCAGTACTTC.

The chain employs TRBV20-1 and TRBJ2-2, with 7 bases matching TRBD1. Germline values: CDR1 DFQATT, CDR2 SNEGSKA (reference sequence). Losses at the gene ends were 2 bases for V and 0 bases for J; bases not matched to a gene: 9. The length of the CDR3 is 17 residues. CDR3 bases: TGCAGTGCTAGAAACACCACGGACAGGCCGAACACCGGGGAGCTGTTTTTT. Translated, it gives CSARNTTDRPNTGELFF.

V usage is TRBV7-8 and J usage is TRBJ2-2; D is unclear. The ends were cut back, 3 bases at V and 6 bases at J, with 8 bases in the middle. This CDR3 has 13 amino acids. The germline CDR1 and CDR2 sequences are SGHVS and FQNEAQ. The chain's CDR3 is CASSLARAGELFF. The CDR3 nucleotides are TGTGCCAGCAGCTTGGCTAGGGCCGGGGAGCTGTTTTTT.